This is a list of T cell receptor beta chains from one sample in a study of early T cells in non-severe SARS-CoV-2 infection. TCRdb re-derived calls from the 5' RACE reads in MiXCR, one entry per CDR3 protein. The sample lists 65,000 to 85,000 distinct CDR3 sequences; 9.5% to 13% were seen once. Input material: whole blood. The receptors originated from an adult who was a healthcare worker with PCR-confirmed SARS-CoV-2 infection or an uninfected control (not recorded which). Each CDR3 is given with its conserved first and last residue. A D gene is named only where the DNA matches it firmly. Expanded clones get a size class; other rows say once, few or many, or leave the size out.

v_call: TRBV20-1; clone_size: many; j_call: TRBJ2-2; d_call: TRBD2; cdr3_nt: TGCAGTGCTAGACCTAGCGGGGTCGTCACCGGGGAGCTGTTTTTT; cdr3_aa: CSARPSGVVTGELFF
v_call: TRBV4-2; clone_size: .; j_call: TRBJ1-2; d_call: TRBD1; cdr3_nt: TGTGCCAGCAGCCAAGCAGGACAGGGAGCTAACTATGGCTACACCTTC; cdr3_aa: CASSQAGQGANYGYTF
v_call: TRBV15; clone_size: many; j_call: TRBJ2-2; d_call: .; cdr3_nt: TGTGCCACCAGCAGAGATTTGACGGTCCAGAGGGAGCTGTTTTTT; cdr3_aa: CATSRDLTVQRELFF
v_call: TRBV2; clone_size: many; j_call: TRBJ2-1; d_call: TRBD2; cdr3_nt: TGTGCCAGCAGTGTGGCTAGCGGGGCCTATGAGCAGTTCTTC; cdr3_aa: CASSVASGAYEQFF
v_call: TRBV20-1; clone_size: many; j_call: TRBJ2-3; d_call: TRBD2; cdr3_nt: TGCAGTGCTAGCTTTACCAAGACTAGCGGGAGGACAGATACGCAGTATTTT; cdr3_aa: CSASFTKTSGRTDTQYF
v_call: TRBV12-3/TRBV12-4; clone_size: few; j_call: TRBJ1-1; d_call: .; cdr3_nt: TGTGCCAGCAGCTCGGGCTTGCTTGAAGCTTTCTTT; cdr3_aa: CASSSGLLEAFF
v_call: TRBV9; clone_size: .; j_call: TRBJ2-7; d_call: .; cdr3_nt: TGTGCCAGCAGCGTAGGGCCCGACCTACCCTACGAGCAGTACTTC; cdr3_aa: CASSVGPDLPYEQYF
v_call: TRBV6-1; clone_size: .; j_call: TRBJ1-3; d_call: TRBD1; cdr3_nt: TGTGCCAGCGTCCCCCGCAAGGGGACAGGGGGCGCGGGGGGAAACACCATATATTTT; cdr3_aa: CASVPRKGTGGAGGNTIYF
v_call: TRBV2; clone_size: .; j_call: TRBJ2-1; d_call: .; cdr3_nt: TGTGCCAGCAGAAGGGACTCCGGGTGGTTCTTC; cdr3_aa: CASRRDSGWFF
v_call: TRBV7-2; clone_size: many; j_call: TRBJ1-1; d_call: .; cdr3_nt: TGTGCCAGCAGCCGCAGGGGCAACACTGAAGCTTTCTTT; cdr3_aa: CASSRRGNTEAFF
v_call: TRBV12-3/TRBV12-4; clone_size: many; j_call: TRBJ2-3; d_call: .; cdr3_nt: TGTGCCAGCAGTTTTTGGGGCCACATCGACCCTAGCACAGATACGCAGTATTTT; cdr3_aa: CASSFWGHIDPSTDTQYF
v_call: TRBV6-6; clone_size: many; j_call: TRBJ1-5; d_call: .; cdr3_nt: TGTGCCAGCAGTCAACAGGCGGATGGCCAGCCCCAGCATTTT; cdr3_aa: CASSQQADGQPQHF
v_call: TRBV21-1; clone_size: many; j_call: TRBJ2-1; d_call: .; cdr3_nt: TGTGCCAGCAGACTAGACGGGAGGGACCCCTACAATGAGCAGTTCTTC; cdr3_aa: CASRLDGRDPYNEQFF
v_call: TRBV6-1; clone_size: .; j_call: TRBJ2-2; d_call: .; cdr3_nt: TGTGCCAGCTTAGTAGGGACCGTCAACACCGGGGAGCTGTTTTTT; cdr3_aa: CASLVGTVNTGELFF
v_call: TRBV7-3; clone_size: few; j_call: TRBJ2-3; d_call: .; cdr3_nt: TGTGCCAGCAGCTTACTGGGGGGGCCTAGCACAGATACGCAGTATTTT; cdr3_aa: CASSLLGGPSTDTQYF
v_call: TRBV20-1; clone_size: .; j_call: TRBJ2-7; d_call: .; cdr3_nt: TGCAGTGCCTCCTCGTACGAGCAGTACTTC; cdr3_aa: CSASSYEQYF
v_call: TRBV10-3; clone_size: many; j_call: TRBJ2-7; d_call: .; cdr3_nt: TGTGCCATCGAAAGCGGCATTACCTACGAGCAGTACTTC; cdr3_aa: CAIESGITYEQYF
v_call: TRBV7-6; clone_size: .; j_call: TRBJ1-2; d_call: .; cdr3_nt: TGTGCCAGCAGCCCTAGCGGCGATTATGGCTACACCTTC; cdr3_aa: CASSPSGDYGYTF
v_call: TRBV19; clone_size: few; j_call: TRBJ1-1; d_call: .; cdr3_nt: TGTGCCAGTAGTATGGGTGGCCGGGCGAACACTGAAGCTTTCTTT; cdr3_aa: CASSMGGRANTEAFF
v_call: TRBV12-3/TRBV12-4; clone_size: many; j_call: TRBJ1-1; d_call: .; cdr3_nt: TGTGCCAGCAGGAAAAACGCAGTAATTGAAGCTTTCTTT; cdr3_aa: CASRKNAVIEAFF
v_call: TRBV4-1; clone_size: few; j_call: TRBJ2-5; d_call: .; cdr3_nt: TGCGCCAGCAGCCAAGGGACGAGGGTTGGGGAGACCCAGTACTTC; cdr3_aa: CASSQGTRVGETQYF
v_call: TRBV10-1; clone_size: .; j_call: TRBJ1-1; d_call: .; cdr3_nt: TGCGCCACTTCACGGGGGATGAACACTGAAGCTTTCTTT; cdr3_aa: CATSRGMNTEAFF
v_call: TRBV29-1; clone_size: many; j_call: TRBJ1-5; d_call: TRBD1; cdr3_nt: TGCAGCGTGCAGGGGGCGTTAAATCAGCCCCAGCATTTT; cdr3_aa: CSVQGALNQPQHF
v_call: TRBV20-1; clone_size: .; j_call: TRBJ2-1; d_call: .; cdr3_nt: TGCAGTGCCGTCGGAGGCTCCTACAATGAGCAGTTCTTC; cdr3_aa: CSAVGGSYNEQFF
v_call: TRBV10-2; clone_size: .; j_call: TRBJ1-1; d_call: .; cdr3_nt: TGCGCCAGCGCGTCAGGGGCCACTGAAGCTTTCTTT; cdr3_aa: CASASGATEAFF
v_call: TRBV29-1; clone_size: few; j_call: TRBJ1-2; d_call: .; cdr3_nt: TGCAGCGTTGTTGCTGGGTTTAACTATGGCTACACCTTC; cdr3_aa: CSVVAGFNYGYTF
v_call: TRBV7-9; clone_size: many; j_call: TRBJ2-7; d_call: TRBD2; cdr3_nt: TGTGCCAGCAGCTTAGGGACTAGCGTCCTCAGATTTGACGAGCAGTACTTC; cdr3_aa: CASSLGTSVLRFDEQYF
v_call: TRBV7-9; clone_size: .; j_call: TRBJ2-7; d_call: TRBD1; cdr3_nt: TGTGCCAGCTCCCCGTCCCGGGACAGCTTCTACGAGCAGTACTTC; cdr3_aa: CASSPSRDSFYEQYF
v_call: TRBV9; clone_size: once; j_call: TRBJ2-2; d_call: .; cdr3_nt: TGTGCCAGCAGCGCAGACGGAGGAGGGGTCACCGGGGAGCTGTTTTTT; cdr3_aa: CASSADGGGVTGELFF
v_call: TRBV7-2; clone_size: .; j_call: TRBJ2-7; d_call: .; cdr3_nt: TGTGCCAGCAGCCCCAACGGCGAGGGACTCTCCTACGAGCAGTACTTC; cdr3_aa: CASSPNGEGLSYEQYF
v_call: TRBV2; clone_size: many; j_call: TRBJ1-6; d_call: TRBD1; cdr3_nt: TGTGCCAGCAGGCGAGGGACAGTGAATAATTCACCCCTCCACTTT; cdr3_aa: CASRRGTVNNSPLHF
v_call: TRBV5-6; clone_size: few; j_call: TRBJ2-3; d_call: .; cdr3_nt: TGTGCCAGCAGGCGTACAGGGTACAGCGGAGATACGCAGTATTTT; cdr3_aa: CASRRTGYSGDTQYF
v_call: TRBV27; clone_size: many; j_call: TRBJ1-5; d_call: .; cdr3_nt: TGTGCCAGCAGTTTGCATAGCAATCAGCCCCAGCATTTT; cdr3_aa: CASSLHSNQPQHF
v_call: TRBV12-5; clone_size: few; j_call: TRBJ2-3; d_call: .; cdr3_nt: TGTGCTAGTGGTCAAGGGACGGGGCCCACAGATACGCAGTATTTT; cdr3_aa: CASGQGTGPTDTQYF
v_call: TRBV7-9; clone_size: many; j_call: TRBJ2-3; d_call: .; cdr3_nt: TGTGCCAGCAGGCGACAGGAGGCAGATACGCAGTATTTT; cdr3_aa: CASRRQEADTQYF